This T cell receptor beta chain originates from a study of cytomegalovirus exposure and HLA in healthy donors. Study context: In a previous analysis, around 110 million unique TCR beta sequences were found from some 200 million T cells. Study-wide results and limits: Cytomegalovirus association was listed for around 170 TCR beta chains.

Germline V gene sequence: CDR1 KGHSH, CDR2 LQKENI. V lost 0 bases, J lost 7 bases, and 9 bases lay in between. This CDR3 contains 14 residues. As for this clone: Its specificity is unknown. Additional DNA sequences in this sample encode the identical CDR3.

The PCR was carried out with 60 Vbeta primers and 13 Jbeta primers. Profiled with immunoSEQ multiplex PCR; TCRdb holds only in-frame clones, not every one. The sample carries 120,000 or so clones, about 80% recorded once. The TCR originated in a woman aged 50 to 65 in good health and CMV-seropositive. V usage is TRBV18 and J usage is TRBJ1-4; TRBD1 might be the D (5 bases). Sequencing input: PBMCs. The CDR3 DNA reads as TGTGCCAGCTCACCACCGGGACTTGGTGAAAAACTGTTTTTT. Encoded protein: CASSPPGLGEKLFF.